This TCR beta chain derives from a study of glioma-infiltrating T cells. Using RNA template, CDR3s of TCR alpha and beta were amplified with iRepertoire arm-PCR. Input was roughly 85-400 ng of tissue mRNA or PBMC total RNA. A single record per CDR3 protein comes from TCRdb applying MiXCR to the multiplex PCR reads. The profile shows 95,000 to 110,000 distinct CDR3 sequences, less than 30% of them singletons. Germline V CDR1 and CDR2: LGHNA, YSLEER. The CDR3 totals 15 residues. The V and J ends lost 1 base and 5 bases, in that order; junction bases with no gene match: 6. This clonotype showed up many times. The antigen is unknown. Study-wide points: Tissue and blood shared very few CDR3 sequences. Tissue-blood divergence was below expectation in non-neoplastic patients, above in gliomas.

The chain combines TRBV4-3 with TRBJ1-1, with 8 bases aligning to TRBD1. The sequencing input was glioma tissue, nonneoplastic brain tissue, or PBMCs (not recorded which). The sequence was obtained from a human donor with low-grade glioma or glioblastoma, undergoing nonglioma brain surgery, or in good health (not recorded which). The CDR3 here is CASSQAQGARTEAFF. CDR3 nucleotide sequence: TGCGCCAGCAGCCAAGCGCAGGGGGCCAGGACTGAAGCTTTCTTT.